Here is one T cell receptor (beta chain) with its context. The sample comes from a study of preoperative IRX-2 immunotherapy in early breast cancer. Indicated treatment: preoperative locoregional IRX-2 cytokine immunotherapy. Samples came from a phase Ib trial of preoperative locoregional IRX-2 cytokine immunotherapy. CDR3 length: 18 residues. The V gene's germline CDR1 is SGHRS and CDR2 YFSETQ. The ends were cut back, 6 bases at V and 2 bases at J, with 21 bases in the middle. The method was immunoSEQ multiplex PCR; TCRdb's version includes in-frame clones alone and lacks a portion of them. This sample has approximately 27,000 clones; approximately 80% occur once, and the top ten carry over 1%.

The source of this sequence is a human donor with breast cancer. The chain is built from TRBV5-1 and TRBJ2-6; D might be TRBD2 (5 bases). The material sequenced was lymph node tissue, taken after IRX-2 immunotherapy. Here the CDR3 reads CASNLDLKIGPGANVLTF. CDR3 nucleotide sequence: TGCGCCAGCAACCTGGACTTGAAGATCGGGCCTGGGGCCAACGTCCTGACTTTC. The whole variable domain, remainder taken from reference TRBV5-1 and TRBJ2-6, is KAGVTQTPRYLIKTRGQQVTLSCSPISGHRSVSWYQQTPGQGLQFLFEYFSETQRNKGNFPGRFSGRQFSNSRSEMNVSTLELGDSALYLCASNLDLKIGPGANVLTFGAGSRLTVL.